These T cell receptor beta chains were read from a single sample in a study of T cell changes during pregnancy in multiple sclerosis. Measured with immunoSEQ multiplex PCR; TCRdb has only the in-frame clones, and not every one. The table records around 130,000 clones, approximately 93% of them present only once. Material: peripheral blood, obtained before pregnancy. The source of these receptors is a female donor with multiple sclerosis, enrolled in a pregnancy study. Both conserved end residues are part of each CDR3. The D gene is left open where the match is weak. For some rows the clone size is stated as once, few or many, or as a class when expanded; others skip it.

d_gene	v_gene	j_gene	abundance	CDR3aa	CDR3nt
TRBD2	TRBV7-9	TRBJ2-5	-	CARRGVAGGQETQYF	TGTGCCAGGCGGGGGGTAGCGGGGGGACAAGAGACCCAGTACTTC
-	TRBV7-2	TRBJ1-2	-	CASSLKDHGPNGYTF	TGTGCCAGCAGCTTAAAGGATCATGGGCCCAATGGCTACACCTTC
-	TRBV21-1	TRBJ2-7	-	CASSSSQGPSYEQYF	TGTGCCAGCAGCAGCTCACAGGGGCCCTCCTACGAGCAGTACTTC
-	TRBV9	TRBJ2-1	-	CASSSGNEQFF	TGTGCCAGCAGCTCGGGCAATGAGCAGTTCTTC
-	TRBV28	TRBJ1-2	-	CASSLLQGEDGYTF	TGTGCCAGCAGTTTATTGCAGGGCGAGGATGGCTACACCTTC
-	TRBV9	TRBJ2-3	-	CASSVAAADGTDTQYF	TGTGCCAGCAGCGTAGCTGCGGCTGACGGCACAGATACGCAGTATTTT
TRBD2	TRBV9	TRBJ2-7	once	CASSAGGRAEVYEQYF	TGTGCCAGCAGCGCGGGGGGGAGGGCAGAGGTCTACGAGCAGTACTTC
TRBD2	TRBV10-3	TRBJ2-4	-	CAISEKVGLAGSAKNIQYF	TGTGCCATCAGCGAGAAGGTGGGACTAGCGGGATCGGCCAAAAACATTCAGTACTTC
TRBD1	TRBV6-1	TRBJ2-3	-	CATHDRGVRDTQYF	TGTGCCACCCACGACAGGGGGGTTAGGGATACGCAGTATTTT
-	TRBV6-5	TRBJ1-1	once	CASSTSTEAFF	TGTGCCAGCAGCACTAGCACTGAAGCTTTCTTT
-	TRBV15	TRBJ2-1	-	CATSRRQPYNEQFF	TGTGCCACCAGCAGACGACAACCCTACAATGAGCAGTTCTTC
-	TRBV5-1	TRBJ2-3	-	CASSLETPGASTDTQYF	TGCGCCAGCAGCTTGGAAACGCCAGGGGCCAGCACAGATACGCAGTATTTT
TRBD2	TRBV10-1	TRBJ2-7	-	CADKRGVVYEQYF	TGCGCCGACAAGCGGGGAGTGGTCTACGAGCAGTACTTC
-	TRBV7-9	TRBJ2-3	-	CASSFRGTDTQYF	TGTGCCAGCAGCTTCAGGGGCACAGATACGCAGTATTTT
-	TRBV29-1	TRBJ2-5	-	CSVAGSLQETQYF	TGCAGCGTTGCCGGGAGCTTACAAGAGACCCAGTACTTC
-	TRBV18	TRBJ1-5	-	CASSPTGMDPQPQHF	TGTGCCAGCTCACCGACCGGGATGGATCCACAGCCCCAGCATTTT
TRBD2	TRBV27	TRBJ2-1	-	CASSSGRGGFF	TGTGCCAGCAGTTCCGGGAGGGGGGGGTTCTTC
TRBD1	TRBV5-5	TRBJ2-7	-	CASSLGTGAYEQYF	TGTGCCAGCAGCTTGGGGACAGGCGCCTACGAGCAGTACTTC
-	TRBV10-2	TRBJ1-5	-	CASSDSNQPQHF	TGCGCCAGCAGTGATTCTAATCAGCCCCAGCATTTT
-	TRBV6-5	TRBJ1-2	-	CASSRDFLGVGYTF	TGTGCCAGCAGCCGGGACTTTCTAGGGGTTGGCTACACCTTC
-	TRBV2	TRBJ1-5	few	CASTLTGNSNQPQHF	TGTGCCAGCACGTTGACGGGGAACAGCAATCAGCCCCAGCATTTT
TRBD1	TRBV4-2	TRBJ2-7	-	CASSPTPTGAYEQYF	TGTGCCAGCAGCCCTACCCCGACAGGGGCCTACGAGCAGTACTTC
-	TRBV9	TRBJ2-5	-	CASSVGGGDQETQYF	TGTGCCAGCAGCGTAGGAGGCGGCGACCAAGAGACCCAGTACTTC
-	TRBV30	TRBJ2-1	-	CAWRVPGINEQFF	TGTGCCTGGAGAGTCCCGGGGATCAATGAGCAGTTCTTC
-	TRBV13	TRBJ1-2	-	CASSSRDTRTYGYTF	TGTGCCAGCAGCTCCCGGGACACCCGTACCTATGGCTACACCTTC
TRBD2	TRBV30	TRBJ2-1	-	CAWSVPSGGYNEQFF	TGTGCCTGGAGTGTACCTAGCGGGGGGTACAATGAGCAGTTCTTC
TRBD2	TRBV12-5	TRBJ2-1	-	CASGLAPLAGPSYNEQFF	TGTGCTAGTGGTTTGGCCCCTCTAGCGGGTCCCTCCTACAATGAGCAGTTCTTC
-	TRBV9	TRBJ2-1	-	CASSVGEEAYNEQFF	TGTGCCAGCAGCGTAGGAGAGGAAGCCTACAATGAGCAGTTCTTC